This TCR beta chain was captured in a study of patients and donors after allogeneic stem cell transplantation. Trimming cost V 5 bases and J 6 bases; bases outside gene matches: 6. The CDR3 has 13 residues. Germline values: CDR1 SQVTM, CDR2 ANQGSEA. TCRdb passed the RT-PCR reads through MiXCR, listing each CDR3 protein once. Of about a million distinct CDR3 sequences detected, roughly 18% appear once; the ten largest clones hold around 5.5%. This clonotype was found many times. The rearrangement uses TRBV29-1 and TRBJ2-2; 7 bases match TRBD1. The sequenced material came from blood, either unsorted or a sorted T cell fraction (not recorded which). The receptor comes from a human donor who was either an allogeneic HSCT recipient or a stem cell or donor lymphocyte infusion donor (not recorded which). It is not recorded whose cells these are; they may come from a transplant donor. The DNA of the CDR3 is TGCAGCGTTCTGCGACAGGGCGCCGGGGAGCTGTTTTTT. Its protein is CSVLRQGAGELFF.